The sample holds many counts of the clone carrying this TCR beta chain. Its antigen is not identified. The data were obtained in a study of T-cell reconstitution after alpha-beta-depleted transplantation in children. Study conclusions and caveats: Reports say that about two months after transplant, the alpha-beta T cells came out of several hundred graft clones that had expanded. T-cell numbers and diversity one year post-transplant derived largely from freshly generated T cells. The study traced high day-60 TCRbeta diversity in some patients to surviving recipient T cells and thymic progenitors.

The CDR3 is 15 residues long. V lost 5 bases, J lost 2 bases, and 13 bases lay in between. Unique molecular identifiers were incorporated during preparation of the TCRbeta library. TCRdb processed the PCR reads anew with MiXCR; each CDR3 protein has one entry. The table shows 85,000 to 120,000 distinct CDR3 sequences, with roughly 7.6% occurring only once. The chain joins TRBV12-3 or TRBV12-4 to TRBJ2-1; D not certain. This clonotype was obtained from a boy aged 2 to 10 with acute lymphoblastic leukemia, due to receive a stem cell transplant. The source was PBMCs, collected before TCRalphabeta/CD19-depleted stem cell transplant. The CDR3 reads CASSTPDQTYNEQFF. The CDR3 region has the DNA TGTGCCAGCAGTACACCTGACCAAACCTACAATGAGCAGTTCTTC.